The 7 T cell receptor beta chains presented below share a single source sample, sequenced in a study of blood T cell repertoires in COVID-19. The protocol was immunoSEQ multiplex PCR, while the TCRdb copy is restricted to in-frame clones and leaves out a portion. This sample has some 60,000 clones, with 85% found just once. The sequenced sample was peripheral blood. These receptor sequences come from a human donor in a cohort sampled during active COVID-19.

V usage is TRBV7-3 and J usage is TRBJ2-2; 7 bases align to TRBD1. This CDR3 is built from 15 residues. The V gene's germline CDR1 is SGHTA and CDR2 FQGTGA. V shed 5 bases and J 6 bases; nucleotides not matched to a gene: 9. This CDR3 reads CASSAPTGAPGELFF. The DNA of the CDR3 is TGTGCCAGCAGCGCACCTACAGGGGCCCCCGGGGAGCTGTTTTTT.

This rearrangement joins TRBV7-8 to TRBJ2-7, with 8 bases aligning to TRBD1. The ends lost 5 bases at V and 6 bases at J; junction bases unmatched: 9. The CDR3 spans 14 residues. Per germline, CDR1 SGHVS and CDR2 FQNEAQ. CDR3 loop: CASSRGQGKGEQYF. In DNA form, the CDR3 reads TGTGCCAGCAGCCGTGGACAGGGAAAGGGCGAGCAGTACTTC. The variable domain in full, with the rest retrieved from reference TRBV7-8 and TRBJ2-7, is GAGVSQSPRYKVAKRGQDVALRCDPISGHVSLFWYQQALGQGPEFLTYFQNEAQLDKSGLPSDRFFAERPEGSVSTLKIQRTQQEDSAVYLCASSRGQGKGEQYFGPGTRLTVT.

V and J are TRBV30 and TRBJ2-7; no definite D call. V lost 3 bases and J lost 2, with 8 bases in between. The length of the CDR3 is 12 residues. The germline gives CDR1 GTSNPN, CDR2 SVGIG (reference sequence). CDR3: CAWSSTPYEQYF. Written as DNA, the CDR3 is TGTGCCTGGAGCTCCACTCCCTACGAGCAGTACTTC. The complete variable domain, with remaining parts taken from reference TRBV30 and TRBJ2-7, reads SQTIHQWPATLVQPVGSPLSLECTVEGTSNPNLYWYRQAAGRGLQLLFYSVGIGQISSEVPQNLSASRPQDRQFILSSKKLLLSDSGFYLCAWSSTPYEQYFGPGTRLTVT.

The J gene is TRBJ1-1, the V gene TRBV6-5; D gene unclear. CDR1 MNHEY and CDR2 SVGAGI come from the germline V gene. The CDR3 is 14 amino acids. V was clipped by 0 bases and J by 0 bases, with 5 bases between them. The CDR3 DNA reads as TGTGCCAGCAGTTACTCGGCCGTGAACACTGAAGCTTTCTTT. The encoded protein is CASSYSAVNTEAFF.

This chain uses TRBV5-4 with TRBJ1-2; D gene ambiguous. CDR1 and CDR2 from the germline V gene are SGHNT and YYREEE (reference sequence). This CDR3 has 13 residues. Trimming removed 1 base at V and 3 bases at J, with 7 bases between. CDR3 loop: CASSLPGDYGYTF. Here the CDR3 DNA reads TGTGCCAGCAGCTTGCCAGGCGACTATGGCTACACCTTC. Using reference TRBV5-4 and TRBJ1-2 for the parts outside the CDR3, the full variable domain is ETGVTQSPTHLIKTRGQQVTLRCSSQSGHNTVSWYQQALGQGPQFIFQYYREEENGRGNFPPRFSGLQFPNYSSELNVNALELDDSALYLCASSLPGDYGYTFGSGTRLTVV.

Of note for this clone: Germline and junction disagree at one end, which may indicate a read error. This chain uses TRBV11-3 with TRBJ1-1; D perhaps matches TRBD1 (6 bases). Germline lookup yields CDR1 SGHNT and CDR2 YENEEA. The CDR3 has 13 amino acids. The chain's CDR3 is CASTLGTNTEAFF. In DNA form, the CDR3 reads TGTGCCAGCACCTTAGGGACAAACACTGAAGCTTTCTTT.

The chain uses TRBV12-3 or TRBV12-4 and TRBJ2-7, with D hard to call. There are 13 residues in the CDR3. The V gene lost 9 bases and the J gene lost 4 bases, with 16 bases spanning the gap. This CDR3 is CASKESQAYEQYF. CDR3 in DNA: TGTGCCAGTAAAGAATCGCAGGCATACGAGCAGTACTTC.